These T cell receptor beta chains were read from a single sample in a study of cytomegalovirus exposure and HLA in healthy donors. Using immunoSEQ multiplex PCR, the repertoire was profiled, and TCRdb retains in-frame clones only, with some absent. This table holds 71,000 or so clones, around 93% found once. Material: PBMCs. These receptors were collected from a woman aged 18 to 35 in good health and CMV-seronegative. Both conserved end residues are part of each CDR3. Each record gives: J gene, CDR3 length, clone size, D gene, V gene, CDR3 DNA, CDR3 protein. D genes are given only for firm matches. Size values are once, few and many counts, or a class for expanded clones, and some rows have none.

TRBJ2-3 | 17 | . | TRBD2 | TRBV19 | TGTGCCAGTAGTATAATTCTGGCTAGCGGGAGTACAGATACGCAGTATTTT | CASSIILASGSTDTQYF
TRBJ1-1 | 14 | . | . | TRBV21-1 | TGTGCCAGCAGCAAAGAAGGCACAGGTACTGAAGCTTTCTTT | CASSKEGTGTEAFF
TRBJ2-7 | 16 | . | TRBD2 | TRBV6-5 | TGTGCCAGCAGTTACTCGTTAGCGGGGGTTTACTACGAGCAGTACTTC | CASSYSLAGVYYEQYF
TRBJ2-2 | 13 | . | . | TRBV6-4 | TGTGCCAGCAGTGACTCCGGGACCGGGGAGCTGTTTTTT | CASSDSGTGELFF
TRBJ2-1 | 15 | . | TRBD1 | TRBV15 | TGTGCCACCAGCAGAGATCCGGGACAGGTCAATGAGCAGTTCTTC | CATSRDPGQVNEQFF
TRBJ1-1 | 12 | once | . | TRBV9 | TGTGCCAGCAGCGTAGGCGACACTGAAGCTTTCTTT | CASSVGDTEAFF
TRBJ2-2 | 15 | . | TRBD1 | TRBV2 | TGTGCCAGCAGTGCGCAGACAGGGGTTGGCGGGGAGCTGTTTTTT | CASSAQTGVGGELFF
TRBJ2-5 | 18 | . | TRBD1 | TRBV7-9 | TGTGCCAGCAGCTCCGCCTGGCCGACAGGGGGCCTCCAAGAGACCCAGTACTTC | CASSSAWPTGGLQETQYF
TRBJ1-4 | 15 | . | TRBD1 | TRBV29-1 | TGCAGCGTTACCACCAACAGGGGGATTAATGAAAAACTGTTTTTT | CSVTTNRGINEKLFF
TRBJ2-7 | 16 | . | TRBD2 | TRBV7-6 | TGTGCCAGCAGCTTCAATACGGGACTAGCGGGGTACGAGCAGTACTTC | CASSFNTGLAGYEQYF
TRBJ2-1 | 15 | . | TRBD2 | TRBV9 | TGTGCCAGCAGCGCGGGGGGTCCTTATGACGGTGAGCAGTTCTTC | CASSAGGPYDGEQFF
TRBJ1-4 | 15 | . | . | TRBV5-6 | TGTGCCAGCAGCTTGTTTGGCCATCCCAGAGAAAAACTGTTTTTT | CASSLFGHPREKLFF
TRBJ1-1 | 12 | . | . | TRBV11-2 | TGTGCCAGCAGCTTAGATTATGCGGAAGCTTTCTTT | CASSLDYAEAFF
TRBJ2-2 | 16 | . | TRBD2 | TRBV9 | TGTGCCAGCAGCGTAGGTGGCGGGGGGAGCACCGGGGAGCTGTTTTTT | CASSVGGGGSTGELFF
TRBJ2-1 | 13 | . | TRBD2 | TRBV6-1 | TGTGCCAGCAGGCGGGAGGGCCGCAATGAGCAGTTCTTC | CASRREGRNEQFF
TRBJ2-7 | 15 | few | TRBD2 | TRBV6-1 | TGTGCCAGCAGTGAAGCATCTAGCGGATCCTACGAGCAGTACTTC | CASSEASSGSYEQYF
TRBJ1-1 | 13 | . | . | TRBV4-3 | TGCGCCAGCAGCCAATTCAGGGTTCCCCCAGCTTTCTTT | CASSQFRVPPAFF
TRBJ2-7 | 11 | once | . | TRBV4-2 | TGTGCCAGCAGCCAAGGCGACGAGCAGTACTTC | CASSQGDEQYF
TRBJ2-7 | 13 | . | TRBD1 | TRBV30 | TGTGCCTGGAGTGGGGACAGGGGGAACGAGCAGTACTTC | CAWSGDRGNEQYF
TRBJ1-1 | 14 | . | . | TRBV6-5 | TGTGCCAGCAGCACCGACCGGGGGAACACTGAAGCTTTCTTT | CASSTDRGNTEAFF